Following are 7 T cell receptor beta chains from one sample sequenced in a study of T cells in Graves' hyperthyroidism and ophthalmopathy. TCR beta CDR3 regions were amplified from RNA transcripts. Primed by the HTBI set, a first-round RT-PCR was run on the TCR CDR3. TCRdb passed the multiplex PCR reads through MiXCR, listing each CDR3 protein once. The table includes more than 300,000 distinct CDR3 sequences, 11% to 15% detected once. Sequenced: blood. Receptors originate from a woman aged 55-70 years with Graves' hyperthyroidism.

This clonotype has a handful of counts. The chain joins TRBV5-1 to TRBJ2-2; 9 nucleotides line up with TRBD1. The V segment lost 1 base and the J segment 3 bases; nucleotides outside the gene matches: 4. The CDR3 contains 16 residues. Germline V gene data show CDR1 as SGHRS and CDR2 as YFSETQ. The CDR3 reads CASSLRTGEHTGELFF. CDR3 coding DNA: TGCGCCAGCAGCTTGCGGACAGGGGAACACACCGGGGAGCTGTTTTTT. The complete variable domain, with remaining parts taken from reference TRBV5-1 and TRBJ2-2, reads KAGVTQTPRYLIKTRGQQVTLSCSPISGHRSVSWYQQTPGQGLQFLFEYFSETQRNKGNFPGRFSGRQFSNSRSEMNVSTLELGDSALYLCASSLRTGEHTGELFFGEGSRLTVL.

This clonotype was counted at least ten times. V and J are TRBV2 and TRBJ2-3; D remains unclear. This CDR3 has 15 amino acids. Germline V lookup: CDR1 SNHLY, CDR2 FYNNEI. The V end lost 6 bases, the J end lost 3 bases, and 16 bases lay between the germline ends. This CDR3 is CASSTGPRPTDTQYF. The CDR3, as DNA: TGTGCCAGCAGCACCGGGCCCCGGCCGACAGATACGCAGTATTTT.

This rearrangement joins TRBV19 to TRBJ2-7; D ambiguous. The germline V gene has CDR1 LNHDA and CDR2 SQIVND (reference sequence). Trimming stripped 3 bases from V and 1 base from J, with 13 bases between. The length of the CDR3 is 15 residues. The CDR3 bases are TGTGCCAGTAGTATCCGTCACACATTATCCTACGAGCAGTACTTC. This codes for CASSIRHTLSYEQYF.

This rearrangement joins TRBV5-1 to TRBJ2-2; perhaps TRBD1 as D (6 bases). V was shortened by 3 bases and J by 7 bases, with 16 bases between the two germline ends. From germline, CDR1 is SGHRS and CDR2 YFSETQ. The CDR3 contains 15 residues. The CDR3 nucleotides are TGCGCCAGCAGCTCGGACAGCTCGGCCGTCGGGGAGCTGTTTTTT. Protein: CASSSDSSAVGELFF.

This clonotype came up many times. The chain joins TRBV5-1 to TRBJ1-1; no firm D call. CDR1 and CDR2 (germline): SGHRS, YFSETQ. The CDR3 spans 14 residues. V dropped 4 bases and J dropped 4 bases, with 14 bases sitting between them. The CDR3 is CASSLRNEGTEAFF. CDR3 in DNA: TGCGCCAGCAGCCTCAGGAATGAGGGCACTGAAGCTTTCTTT.

This clonotype was counted between two and nine times. V gene TRBV7-2 combines with J gene TRBJ2-3; 8 bases are a match to TRBD2. Germline loops: CDR1 SGHTA, CDR2 FQGNSA. V lost 6 bases, J lost 1 base, and 12 bases stayed unmatched. This CDR3 is 17 amino acids long. As DNA, the CDR3 is TGTGCCAGCAGACCGTCGGGGGGGAGGCCGGGCACAGATACGCAGTATTTT. It encodes CASRPSGGRPGTDTQYF.

This clonotype was recorded only once. V usage is TRBV20-1 and J usage is TRBJ2-7, with 8 bases identical to TRBD2. The CDR3 is 14 amino acids. CDR1 is DFQATT and CDR2 is SNEGSKA in the germline V gene (reference sequence). V lost 3 bases, J lost 2 bases, and 6 bases stayed unmatched. The CDR3, as DNA: TGCAGTGCTAGCCTTAGCGGGGCCACCTACGAGCAGTACTTC. Protein: CSASLSGATYEQYF.